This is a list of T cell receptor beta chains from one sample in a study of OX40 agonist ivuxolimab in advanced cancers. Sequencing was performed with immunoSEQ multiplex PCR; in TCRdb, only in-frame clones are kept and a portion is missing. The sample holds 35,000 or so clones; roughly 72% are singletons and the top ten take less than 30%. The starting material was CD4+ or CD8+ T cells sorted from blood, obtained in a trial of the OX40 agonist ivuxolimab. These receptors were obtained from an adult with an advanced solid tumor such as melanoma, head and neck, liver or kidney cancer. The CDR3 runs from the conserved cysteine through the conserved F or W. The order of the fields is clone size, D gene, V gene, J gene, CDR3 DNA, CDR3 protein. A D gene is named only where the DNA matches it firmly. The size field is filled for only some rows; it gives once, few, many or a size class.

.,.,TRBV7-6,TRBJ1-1,TGTGCCAGCAGCTTAGGAAACGGGAAGGAAGCTTTCTTT,CASSLGNGKEAFF
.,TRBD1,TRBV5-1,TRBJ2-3,TGCGCCAGCAGTTCTCGACAGGGAATGGATACGCAGTATTTT,CASSSRQGMDTQYF
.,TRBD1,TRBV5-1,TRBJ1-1,TGCGCCAGCAGCTTGGAAGAGGGGGCAAGGGGTGAAGCTTTCTTT,CASSLEEGARGEAFF
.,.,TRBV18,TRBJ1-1,TGTGCCAGCTCATTCGGGACAAACACTGAAGCTTTCTTT,CASSFGTNTEAFF
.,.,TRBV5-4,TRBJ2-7,TGTGCCAGCAGCTCGGGGACATCCTACGAGCAGTACTTC,CASSSGTSYEQYF
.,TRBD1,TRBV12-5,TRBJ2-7,TGTGCTAGTGGTCCCCCAAACAGGCAGGGGGCGGTAACGGAGTACTTC,CASGPPNRQGAVTEYF
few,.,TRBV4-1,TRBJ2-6,TGCGCCAGCAGCCAAGAGCGGTCTGGGGCCAACGTCCTGACTTTC,CASSQERSGANVLTF
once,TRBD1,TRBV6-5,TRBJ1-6,TGTGCCAGCAGCCTGCCCGGGACAGGGAATTCACCCCTCCACTTT,CASSLPGTGNSPLHF
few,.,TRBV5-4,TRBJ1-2,TGTGCCAGCAGCTCGCGTTGGGGGGGGCCGGGCTATGGCTACACCTTC,CASSSRWGGPGYGYTF
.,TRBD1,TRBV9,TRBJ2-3,TGTGCCAGCAGCGTAGAAGGACAGGCCACAGATACGCAGTATTTT,CASSVEGQATDTQYF
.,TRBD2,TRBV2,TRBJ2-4,TGTGCCAGCAGTTTAGCGGGGCCCCTCGGGGTGGACATTCAGTACTTC,CASSLAGPLGVDIQYF
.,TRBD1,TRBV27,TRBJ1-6,TGTGCCAGCAGTTTATATGCGGGGGCCAGGGGGCAGTCACCCCTCCACTTT,CASSLYAGARGQSPLHF
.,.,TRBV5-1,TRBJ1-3,TGCGCCAGCAGCACGGACGGCTACTCTGGAAACACCATATATTTT,CASSTDGYSGNTIYF
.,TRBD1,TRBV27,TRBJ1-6,TGTGCCAGCAGTCGTGCATCCAGGGGGACCTATAATTCACCCCTCCACTTT,CASSRASRGTYNSPLHF
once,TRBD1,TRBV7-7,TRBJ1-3,TGTGCCAGCAGCCAGAATTACGACAGGGGGTACGGAAACACCATATATTTT,CASSQNYDRGYGNTIYF
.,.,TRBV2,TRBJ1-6,TGTGCCAGCAATCAAGCCGGGACAATTAATTCACCCCTCCACTTT,CASNQAGTINSPLHF
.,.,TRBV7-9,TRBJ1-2,TGTGCCAGCAGCTTAGCGGGTGGCTACACCTTC,CASSLAGGYTF
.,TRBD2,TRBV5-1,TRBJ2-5,TGCGCCAGCAGACCGGGACTAGCGGGGAGCCAGTACTTC,CASRPGLAGSQYF
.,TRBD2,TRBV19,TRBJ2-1,TGTGCCAGTAGTTGGGAGGGGCGGACCTACAATGAGCAGTTCTTC,CASSWEGRTYNEQFF
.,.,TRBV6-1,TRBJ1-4,TGTGCCAGCAGTGAAGCCGCCCGTGAAAGGACTAATGAAAAACTGTTTTTT,CASSEAARERTNEKLFF
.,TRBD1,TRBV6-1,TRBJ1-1,TGTGCCAGCATAAGGGGGCCTGAAGCTTTCTTT,CASIRGPEAFF
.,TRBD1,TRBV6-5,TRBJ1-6,TGTGCCAGTAGGACAGGGTTTAGCTCACCCCTCCACTTT,CASRTGFSSPLHF
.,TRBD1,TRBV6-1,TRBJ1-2,TGTGCCAGCAGTTTTCGGGACAGTACATACTATGGCTACACCTTC,CASSFRDSTYYGYTF
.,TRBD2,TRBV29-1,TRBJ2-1,TGCAGCGTGGAGGGACTAGCGGGCAATGAGCAGTTCTTC,CSVEGLAGNEQFF
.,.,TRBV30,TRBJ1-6,TGTGCCTGGAATACAGGGTTTATTTCACCCCTCCACTTT,CAWNTGFISPLHF
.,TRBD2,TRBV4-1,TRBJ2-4,TGCGCCAGCAGCCCGGAACTAGCGGGGGTAGGGGTAGACATTCAGTACTTC,CASSPELAGVGVDIQYF
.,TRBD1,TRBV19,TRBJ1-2,TGTGCCAGTTACGACAGGGGGCAGAGGGGCTATGGCTACACCTTC,CASYDRGQRGYGYTF
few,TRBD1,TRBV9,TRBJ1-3,TGTGCCAGCAGCGTAGAGACAGGGCAAAACACCATATATTTT,CASSVETGQNTIYF